The sequence of this T cell receptor (beta chain) was determined in a study of T cell changes during pregnancy in multiple sclerosis. Sequencing used immunoSEQ multiplex PCR; TCRdb keeps in-frame clones, though not all of them. This sample yields approximately 93,000 clones, of which approximately 90% are seen a single time; 1.5% to 2% belongs to the top ten. The CDR3 extends over 13 amino acids. The V gene lost 4 bases and the J gene lost 0 bases, with 7 bases spanning the gap. CDR1 is SGHRS, CDR2 YFSETQ, per germline. The sequencing here drew on peripheral blood, taken in the first trimester of pregnancy. The sequence was obtained from a female donor in good health, enrolled as a control in a pregnancy study. The chain links TRBV5-1 to TRBJ1-1; no clear D gene. CDR3 sequence (DNA): TGCGCCAGCAGCCTTAACTTGAACACTGAAGCTTTCTTT. This encodes CASSLNLNTEAFF.